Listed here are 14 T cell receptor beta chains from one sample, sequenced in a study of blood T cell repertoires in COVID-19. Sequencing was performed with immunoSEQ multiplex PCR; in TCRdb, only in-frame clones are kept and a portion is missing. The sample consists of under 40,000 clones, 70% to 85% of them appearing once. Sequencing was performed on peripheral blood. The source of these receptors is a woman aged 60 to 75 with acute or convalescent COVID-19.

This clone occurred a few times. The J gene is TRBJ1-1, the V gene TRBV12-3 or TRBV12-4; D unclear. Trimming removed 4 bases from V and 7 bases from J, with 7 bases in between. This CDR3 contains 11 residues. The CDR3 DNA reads TGTGCCAGCAGTTCGGGTAATGAAGCTTTCTTT. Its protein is CASSSGNEAFF.

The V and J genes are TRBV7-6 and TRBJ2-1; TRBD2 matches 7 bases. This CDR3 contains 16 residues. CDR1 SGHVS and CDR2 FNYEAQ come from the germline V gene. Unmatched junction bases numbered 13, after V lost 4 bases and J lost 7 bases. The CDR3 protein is CASSSRGEGRGNEQFF. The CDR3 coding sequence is TGTGCCAGCAGCTCACGGGGGGAAGGTAGGGGTAATGAGCAGTTCTTC.

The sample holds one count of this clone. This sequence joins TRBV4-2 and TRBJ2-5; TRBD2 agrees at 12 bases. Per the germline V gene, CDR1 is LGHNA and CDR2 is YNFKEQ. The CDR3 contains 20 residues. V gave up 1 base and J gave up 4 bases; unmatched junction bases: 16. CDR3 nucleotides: TGTGCCAGCAGCCAAGGCGCCTGGGCTAGCGGGGGGGCCGGGCCAGAGACCCAGTACTTC. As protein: CASSQGAWASGGAGPETQYF.

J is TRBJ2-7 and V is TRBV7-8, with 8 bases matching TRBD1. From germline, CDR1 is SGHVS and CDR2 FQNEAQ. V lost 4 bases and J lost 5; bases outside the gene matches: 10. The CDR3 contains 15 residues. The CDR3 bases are TGTGCCAGCAGCTGGCCCGGGACAGGCGTCGACGAGCAGTACTTC. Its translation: CASSWPGTGVDEQYF. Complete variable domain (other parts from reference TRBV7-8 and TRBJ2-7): GAGVSQSPRYKVAKRGQDVALRCDPISGHVSLFWYQQALGQGPEFLTYFQNEAQLDKSGLPSDRFFAERPEGSVSTLKIQRTQQEDSAVYLCASSWPGTGVDEQYFGPGTRLTVT.

In DNA, the CDR3 is TGTGCCAGCAGTGAAGAGCGGGGGACCCAAGAGACCCAGTACTTC. It translates to CASSEERGTQETQYF. V gene TRBV2 combines with J gene TRBJ2-5; 8 bases agree with TRBD2. The CDR3 covers 15 residues. Germline V gives CDR1 SNHLY, CDR2 FYNNEI. V shed 1 base and J 1 base; nucleotides not matched to a gene: 2.

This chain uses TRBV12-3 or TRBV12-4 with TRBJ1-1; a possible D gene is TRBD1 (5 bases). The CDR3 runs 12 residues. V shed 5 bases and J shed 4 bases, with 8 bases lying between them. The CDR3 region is CASSPTATEAFF. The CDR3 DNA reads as TGTGCCAGCAGTCCGACAGCCACTGAAGCTTTCTTT.

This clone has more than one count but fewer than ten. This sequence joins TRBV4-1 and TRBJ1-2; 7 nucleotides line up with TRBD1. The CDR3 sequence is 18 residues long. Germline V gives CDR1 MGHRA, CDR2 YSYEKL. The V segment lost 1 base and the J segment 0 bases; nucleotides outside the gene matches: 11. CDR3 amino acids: CASSQVVRTGPSNYGYTF. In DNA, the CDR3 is TGCGCCAGCAGCCAAGTAGTCCGGACAGGACCTTCTAACTATGGCTACACCTTC.

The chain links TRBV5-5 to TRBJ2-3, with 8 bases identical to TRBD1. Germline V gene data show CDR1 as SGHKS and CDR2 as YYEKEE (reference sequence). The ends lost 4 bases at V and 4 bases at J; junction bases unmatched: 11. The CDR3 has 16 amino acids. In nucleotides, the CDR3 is TGTGCCAGCAGCCCGGTCGGGGACAGGACCCCAGATACGCAGTATTTT. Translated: CASSPVGDRTPDTQYF.

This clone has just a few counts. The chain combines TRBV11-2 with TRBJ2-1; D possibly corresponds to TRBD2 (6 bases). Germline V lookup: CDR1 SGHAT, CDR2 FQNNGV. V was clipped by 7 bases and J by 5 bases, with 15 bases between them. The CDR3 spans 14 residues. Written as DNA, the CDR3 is TGTGCCAGCAATTCGGCTAGCGCTGACAATGAGCAGTTCTTC. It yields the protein CASNSASADNEQFF.

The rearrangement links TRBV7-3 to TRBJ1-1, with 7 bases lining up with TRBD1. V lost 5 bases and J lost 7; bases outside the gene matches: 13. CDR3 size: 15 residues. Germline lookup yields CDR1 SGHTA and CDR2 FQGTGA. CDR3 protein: CASSPSRDSIYEAFF. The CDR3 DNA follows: TGTGCCAGCAGCCCCTCCCGGGACAGCATTTATGAAGCTTTCTTT.

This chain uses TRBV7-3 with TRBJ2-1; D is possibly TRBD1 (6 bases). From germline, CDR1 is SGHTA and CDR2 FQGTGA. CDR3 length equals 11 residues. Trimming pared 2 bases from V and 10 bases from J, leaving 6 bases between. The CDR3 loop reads CASSLGGEQFF. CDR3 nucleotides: TGTGCCAGCAGCTTAGGGGGCGAGCAGTTCTTC.

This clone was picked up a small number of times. The CDR3 nucleotides read TGCGCCAGCAGCCGATCGAGAGGGACAGTCGAGGAAAAACTGTTTTTT. This translates into CASSRSRGTVEEKLFF. J is TRBJ1-4 and V is TRBV5-1, with 7 bases lining up with TRBD1. V shed 4 bases and J 8 bases; nucleotides not matched to a gene: 14. Germline CDR1 reads SGHRS; CDR2 reads YFSETQ. This CDR3 is 16 amino acids long.

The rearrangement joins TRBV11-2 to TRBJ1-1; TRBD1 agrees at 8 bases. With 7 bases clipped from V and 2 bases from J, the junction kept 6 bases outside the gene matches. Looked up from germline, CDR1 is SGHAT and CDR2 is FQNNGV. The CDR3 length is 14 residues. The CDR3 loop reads CASTTGGPNTEAFF. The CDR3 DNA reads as TGTGCCAGCACCACAGGGGGGCCAAACACTGAAGCTTTCTTT.

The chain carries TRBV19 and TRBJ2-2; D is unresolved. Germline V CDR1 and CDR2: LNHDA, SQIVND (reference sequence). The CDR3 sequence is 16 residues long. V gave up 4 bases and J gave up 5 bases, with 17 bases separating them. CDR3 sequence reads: CASSTSSEARTGELFF. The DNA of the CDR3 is TGTGCCAGTAGTACCTCATCTGAGGCACGAACCGGGGAGCTGTTTTTT.